Below are 3 T cell receptor beta chains sequenced from a single sample in a study of cytomegalovirus exposure and HLA in healthy donors. Primers for the PCR totalled 60 Vbeta and 13 Jbeta. TCRdb's copy holds only in-frame clones and misses some; the assay was immunoSEQ multiplex PCR. The repertoire holds under 150,000 clones, around 83% seen once, with roughly 1.2% in the top ten. The sample taken for sequencing was PBMCs. The receptor set was obtained from a girl aged 2 to 9 in good health and CMV-seronegative.

The gene calls are TRBV5-1 and TRBJ1-2; perhaps TRBD1 as D (5 bases). Per germline, CDR1 SGHRS and CDR2 YFSETQ. The CDR3 covers 13 residues. V shed 0 bases and J shed 4 bases, with 7 bases lying between them. CDR3 region: CASSLGQLYGYTF. For the CDR3, the DNA is TGCGCCAGCAGCTTGGGACAGCTCTATGGCTACACCTTC. Complete variable domain (other parts from reference TRBV5-1 and TRBJ1-2): KAGVTQTPRYLIKTRGQQVTLSCSPISGHRSVSWYQQTPGQGLQFLFEYFSETQRNKGNFPGRFSGRQFSNSRSEMNVSTLELGDSALYLCASSLGQLYGYTFGSGTRLTVV.

The V gene is TRBV19, the J gene TRBJ2-1, with 7 bases identical to TRBD2. CDR3 length: 15 amino acids. Trimming cost V 5 bases and J 2 bases; bases outside gene matches: 6. Germline V gives CDR1 LNHDA, CDR2 SQIVND (reference sequence). This CDR3 is CASSLSGETYNEQFF. CDR3 nucleotides: TGTGCCAGTAGTTTGAGCGGGGAAACCTACAATGAGCAGTTCTTC.

The chain employs TRBV19 and TRBJ1-2; 12 bases map to TRBD1. Unmatched junction bases numbered 4, after V lost 6 bases and J lost 8 bases. Germline loops: CDR1 LNHDA, CDR2 SQIVND (reference sequence). This CDR3 contains 13 residues. CDR3 in amino acids: CASRLGTGGGYTF. The CDR3 DNA reads as TGTGCCAGTAGACTCGGGACAGGGGGCGGCTACACCTTC.